This TCR beta chain was observed in a study of blood T cell repertoires in COVID-19. Study context: COVID-19 samples collected from the United States, Italy and Spain covered acute and convalescent phases. Nucleic acid was either cDNA or gDNA, and it came from T cells, B-cell-depleted T cells, or PBMCs.

In the source study's methods: Nucleated cell number was recorded as an estimate derived from reference gene primer amplification. Libraries were prepared by immunoSEQ multiplex PCR; TCRdb keeps only in-frame clonotypes and omits some of them. From that table come the V and J calls and clone size; the DNA was used to work out D and trimming. This repertoire shows approximately 250,000 clones, roughly nine tenths found once; its top ten account for approximately 8.2%. CDR1 MDHEN and CDR2 SYDVKM come from the germline V gene. Trimming took 8 bases from V and 0 from J, leaving 10 bases between them. CDR3 length: 13 residues.

Sequencing used peripheral blood. The chain uses TRBV28 and TRBJ1-2; D call uncertain. This TCR was recovered from a man aged 35 to 55 with active or convalescent COVID-19. The CDR3 DNA is TGTGCCAGCTTACCGGCGGCTAACTATGGCTACACCTTC. Translation gives CASLPAANYGYTF.